Listed below are T cell receptor beta chains from one sample, sequenced in a study of CD8 T cells in ankylosing spondylitis. TCRdb ran MiXCR on the 5' RACE reads and lists one entry per CDR3 protein. The repertoire holds under 130,000 distinct CDR3 sequences, with about 25% as singletons. Sample: synovial fluid, either unsorted or a sorted T cell fraction (not recorded which). Receptors were obtained from a male donor with ankylosing spondylitis. Each CDR3 is given with its conserved first and last residue. A D gene is named only where the DNA matches it firmly. A clone size is listed for some rows: how often the clone was seen (once, few, many), or a class if it is expanded.

-	TRBV11-3	-	TRBJ2-1	CASSLGLGLSYNEQFF	TGTGCCAGCAGCTTAGGTCTTGGGCTTTCCTACAATGAGCAGTTCTTC
-	TRBV7-8	many	TRBJ1-1	CASNSLSSVNTEAFF	TGTGCCAGCAACTCATTGTCCTCCGTGAACACTGAAGCTTTCTTT
-	TRBV7-9	few	TRBJ1-2	CASSLLEYGYTF	TGTGCCAGCAGCTTATTAGAGTATGGCTACACCTTC
-	TRBV11-2	-	TRBJ2-1	CASSLYGTETYNEQFF	TGTGCCAGCAGCTTATATGGGACGGAGACCTACAATGAGCAGTTCTTC
-	TRBV5-5	-	TRBJ1-2	CASSLAQNYGYTF	TGTGCCAGCAGCTTGGCGCAGAACTATGGCTACACCTTC
TRBD2	TRBV14	few	TRBJ2-2	CASSQELAGVGAGELFF	TGTGCCAGCAGCCAAGAACTAGCGGGAGTTGGTGCCGGGGAGCTGTTTTTT
TRBD2	TRBV4-1	few	TRBJ2-1	CASSYSGAWNEQFF	TGCGCCAGCAGTTACAGCGGGGCGTGGAATGAGCAGTTCTTC
-	TRBV20-1	once	TRBJ2-5	CSARDWRETQYF	TGCAGTGCTAGAGATTGGAGGGAGACCCAGTACTTC
TRBD1	TRBV20-1	many	TRBJ1-1	CSARTGALRTEAFF	TGCAGTGCTAGGACAGGGGCCTTAAGAACTGAAGCTTTCTTT
-	TRBV20-1	-	TRBJ2-1	CSAPESHPTF	TGCAGTGCTCCCGAATCACATCCCACCTTC
-	TRBV27	-	TRBJ2-3	CASSYGTRVGSQYF	TGTGCCAGCAGTTACGGGACTCGGGTGGGCTCGCAGTATTTT
TRBD1	TRBV10-3	-	TRBJ2-3	CAISPTGAGDTQYF	TGTGCCATCAGCCCGACAGGGGCAGGGGATACGCAGTATTTT
-	TRBV15	few	TRBJ1-1	CATSRDRPLGDQSGFF	TGTGCCACCAGCAGAGATCGGCCCCTCGGCGACCAGTCAGGTTTCTTT
-	TRBV11-2	-	TRBJ2-7	CASSLGQNHLYEQYF	TGTGCCAGCAGCTTAGGGCAGAATCACCTCTACGAGCAGTACTTC
-	TRBV12-3/TRBV12-4	few	TRBJ2-4	CASSLGGNIQYF	TGTGCCAGCAGTTTGGGGGGTAACATTCAGTACTTC
TRBD2	TRBV5-1	-	TRBJ2-1	CASSLALAGANEQFF	TGCGCCAGCAGCTTGGCCCTAGCGGGAGCGAATGAGCAGTTCTTC
-	TRBV25-1	few	TRBJ2-3	CASSRASTDTQYF	TGTGCCAGCAGTCGAGCCAGCACAGATACGCAGTATTTT
-	TRBV15	-	TRBJ2-5	CATSRDFWGKETQYF	TGTGCCACCAGCAGAGACTTCTGGGGAAAAGAGACCCAGTACTTC
-	TRBV3-1	-	TRBJ1-1	CASSQSWEEAFF	TGTGCCAGCAGCCAATCTTGGGAAGAAGCTTTCTTT
-	TRBV18	few	TRBJ2-2	CASSIHRENTGELFF	TGTGCCAGCTCAATCCACAGAGAGAACACCGGGGAGCTGTTTTTT
TRBD1	TRBV12-3/TRBV12-4	once	TRBJ1-5	CASRSTGENQPQHF	TGTGCCAGCAGGTCCACAGGGGAAAATCAGCCCCAGCATTTT
TRBD1	TRBV5-1	-	TRBJ1-1	CASRTTGGRTEAFF	TGCGCCAGCAGGACGACAGGGGGCAGGACTGAAGCTTTCTTT
-	TRBV6-2/TRBV6-3	few	TRBJ2-1	CASTHGNEQFF	TGTGCCAGCACTCATGGCAATGAGCAGTTCTTC
-	TRBV19	-	TRBJ1-2	CASSPGLEHGYTF	TGTGCCAGTAGTCCGGGACTGGAACATGGCTACACCTTC
-	TRBV20-1	once	TRBJ1-1	CSARDLQVGDTEAFF	TGCAGTGCTAGAGACCTACAGGTGGGGGACACTGAAGCTTTCTTT
TRBD2	TRBV5-6	once	TRBJ2-2	CARNPGLAEPTGELFF	TGTGCCAGGAATCCCGGGCTAGCGGAACCCACCGGGGAGCTGTTTTTT
-	TRBV20-1	-	TRBJ1-4	CSAGPTARDEKLFF	TGCAGTGCTGGCCCGACAGCTCGAGATGAAAAACTGTTTTTT
-	TRBV12-3/TRBV12-4	-	TRBJ1-1	CASSLASFNTEAFF	TGTGCCAGCAGTTTAGCCAGCTTTAACACTGAAGCTTTCTTT
TRBD2	TRBV27	few	TRBJ2-3	CASSKGASGRVGSTDTQYF	TGTGCCAGCAGTAAAGGGGCTAGCGGGAGGGTTGGGAGCACAGATACGCAGTATTTT
-	TRBV20-1	-	TRBJ2-3	CSAPYREGTDTQYF	TGCAGTGCTCCTTACAGGGAAGGCACAGATACGCAGTATTTT
TRBD2	TRBV6-6	-	TRBJ2-7	CASRLAGVWEQYF	TGTGCCAGCAGGCTAGCGGGAGTCTGGGAGCAGTACTTC
-	TRBV11-3	few	TRBJ2-3	CASSRRGDGKADTQYF	TGTGCCAGCAGTCGCCGCGGGGACGGGAAGGCAGATACGCAGTATTTT
TRBD1	TRBV6-1	-	TRBJ2-5	CASKRDRVGETQYF	TGTGCCAGCAAAAGGGACAGGGTCGGAGAGACCCAGTACTTC
TRBD1	TRBV29-1	few	TRBJ1-1	CSAGQGRGEAFF	TGCAGCGCCGGACAGGGGCGAGGTGAAGCTTTCTTT
-	TRBV27	-	TRBJ2-5	CASMSRNITMAETQYF	TGTGCCAGCATGAGCCGTAATATTACGATGGCAGAGACCCAGTACTTC
-	TRBV12-5	few	TRBJ2-1	CASGLAQFGTDEQFF	TGTGCTAGTGGTTTGGCTCAGTTTGGAACCGATGAGCAGTTCTTC
-	TRBV7-9	-	TRBJ1-2	CASMVLKGYTF	TGTGCCAGCATGGTCCTGAAGGGCTACACCTTC
-	TRBV20-1	few	TRBJ1-1	CSASAENTEAFF	TGCAGTGCTAGTGCCGAGAACACTGAAGCTTTCTTT
-	TRBV20-1	-	TRBJ2-1	CSATSTRMLGNEQFF	TGCAGTGCCACTTCGACGCGAATGCTGGGCAATGAGCAGTTCTTC
-	TRBV7-9	-	TRBJ1-1	CASSAGTTIEAFF	TGTGCCAGCAGCGCCGGGACAACGATTGAAGCTTTCTTT
-	TRBV29-1	many	TRBJ2-5	CSVRHYQETQYF	TGCAGCGTACGGCATTACCAAGAGACCCAGTACTTC
-	TRBV7-2	-	TRBJ2-1	CASSSIGLPSYNEQFF	TGTGCCAGCAGCTCCATAGGGCTGCCCTCCTACAATGAGCAGTTCTTC
-	TRBV28	many	TRBJ2-2	CASTPQFTGELFF	TGTGCCAGCACCCCTCAATTCACCGGGGAGCTGTTTTTT
-	TRBV20-1	medium-sized	TRBJ1-2	CSARDMEGVGWGYTF	TGCAGTGCTAGAGATATGGAGGGGGTCGGGTGGGGCTACACCTTC
-	TRBV7-8	many	TRBJ1-1	CASSPQGGGTEAFF	TGTGCCAGCAGCCCGCAGGGCGGGGGCACTGAAGCTTTCTTT
TRBD2	TRBV11-2	-	TRBJ2-7	CASSLGEVTSGRNEQYF	TGTGCCAGCAGCTTAGGAGAAGTAACTAGCGGGAGGAACGAGCAGTACTTC
-	TRBV6-2/TRBV6-3	few	TRBJ2-2	CASSSLGRDGELFF	TGTGCCAGCAGTTCATTAGGGCGAGACGGGGAGCTGTTTTTT
-	TRBV3-1	many	TRBJ2-3	CASSPFEGLRDTQYF	TGTGCCAGCAGTCCTTTTGAGGGGTTACGGGATACGCAGTATTTT
TRBD1	TRBV5-1	few	TRBJ2-1	CASTQGAAADEQFF	TGCGCCAGCACCCAGGGGGCCGCGGCAGATGAGCAGTTCTTC
-	TRBV29-1	once	TRBJ1-1	CSATDRYMNTEAFF	TGCAGCGCCACTGACAGATACATGAACACTGAAGCTTTCTTT
TRBD1	TRBV11-2	-	TRBJ1-2	CASSSTMTGKFGYTF	TGTGCCAGCAGCTCCACGATGACAGGGAAGTTCGGCTACACCTTC
TRBD1	TRBV12-3/TRBV12-4	-	TRBJ2-5	CASSRSPGTGFQTQYF	TGTGCCAGCAGCCGCTCCCCAGGGACAGGGTTTCAGACCCAGTACTTC
-	TRBV7-9	few	TRBJ2-3	CASSPDQHTDTQYF	TGTGCCAGCAGCCCCGACCAGCACACAGATACGCAGTATTTT
-	TRBV5-6	-	TRBJ1-6	CASSLRQTSPLHF	TGTGCCAGCAGCTTGCGGCAGACTTCACCCCTCCACTTT
-	TRBV6-2/TRBV6-3	medium-sized	TRBJ2-5	CASSWALGETQYF	TGTGCCAGCAGTTGGGCGTTGGGAGAGACCCAGTACTTC
TRBD1	TRBV20-1	-	TRBJ2-4	CSARLPRTGTNIQYF	TGCAGTGCTAGACTTCCTCGGACAGGGACAAACATTCAGTACTTC
TRBD2	TRBV20-1	few	TRBJ2-1	CSVLAGAASYNEQFF	TGCAGTGTTTTAGCGGGGGCCGCTAGCTACAATGAGCAGTTCTTC
TRBD2	TRBV4-1	few	TRBJ2-1	CASSQVGTTYNEQFF	TGCGCCAGCAGCCAAGTTGGGACTACCTACAATGAGCAGTTCTTC